This TCR beta chain was profiled in a study of blood T cell repertoires in COVID-19. The overall study: Sources were T cells, B-cell-depleted T cells, or PBMCs; the material itself was cDNA or gDNA.

Methods used by the authors: How many nucleated cells were present was estimated from reference gene primer amplification. Clones were sequenced by immunoSEQ multiplex PCR, and TCRdb holds only the in-frame ones, with some missing. From that table come the V and J calls and clone size; the DNA was used to work out D and trimming. Of 250,000 or so clones listed, around nine tenths are singletons. CDR3 length equals 14 residues. With 2 bases removed from V and 0 bases from J, the gap between germline ends came to 5 bases. From germline, CDR1 is ENHRY and CDR2 SYGVKD. Sequenced: PBMCs or T cells enriched from blood (not recorded which). The sequence was collected from a woman in her late teens or twenties who had recovered from COVID-19. J is TRBJ1-5 and V is TRBV10-3; D is undetermined. CDR3 amino acids: CAISEEFSNQPQHF. CDR3 DNA sequence: TGTGCCATCAGTGAGGAGTTTAGCAATCAGCCCCAGCATTTT.